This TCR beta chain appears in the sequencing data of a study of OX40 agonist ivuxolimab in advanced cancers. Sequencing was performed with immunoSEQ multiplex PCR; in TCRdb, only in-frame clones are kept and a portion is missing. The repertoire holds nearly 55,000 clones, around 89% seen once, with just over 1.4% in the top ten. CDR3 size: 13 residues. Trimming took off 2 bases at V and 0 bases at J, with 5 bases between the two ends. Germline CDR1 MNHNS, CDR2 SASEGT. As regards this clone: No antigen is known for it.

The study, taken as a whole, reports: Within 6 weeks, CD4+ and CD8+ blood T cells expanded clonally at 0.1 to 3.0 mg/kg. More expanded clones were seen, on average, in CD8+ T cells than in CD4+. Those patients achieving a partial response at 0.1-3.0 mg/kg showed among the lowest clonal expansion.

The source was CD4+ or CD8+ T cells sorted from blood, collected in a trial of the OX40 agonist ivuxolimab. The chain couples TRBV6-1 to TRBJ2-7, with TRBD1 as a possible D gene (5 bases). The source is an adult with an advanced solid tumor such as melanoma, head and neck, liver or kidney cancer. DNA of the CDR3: TGTGCCAGCAGTGAACAGGGCTCCTACGAGCAGTACTTC. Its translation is CASSEQGSYEQYF.